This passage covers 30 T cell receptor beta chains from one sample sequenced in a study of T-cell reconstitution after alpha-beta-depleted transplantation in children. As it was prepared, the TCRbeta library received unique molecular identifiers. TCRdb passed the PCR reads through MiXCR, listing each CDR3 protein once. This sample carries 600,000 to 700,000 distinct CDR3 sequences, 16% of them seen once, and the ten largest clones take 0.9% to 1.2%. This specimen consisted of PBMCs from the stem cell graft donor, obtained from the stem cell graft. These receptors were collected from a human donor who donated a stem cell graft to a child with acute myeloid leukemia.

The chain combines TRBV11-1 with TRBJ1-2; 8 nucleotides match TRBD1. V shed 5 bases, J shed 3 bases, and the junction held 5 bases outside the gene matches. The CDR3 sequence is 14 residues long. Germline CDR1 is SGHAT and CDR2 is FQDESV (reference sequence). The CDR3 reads CASSTRGLDYGYTF. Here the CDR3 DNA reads TGTGCCAGCAGCACCAGGGGGCTGGACTATGGCTACACCTTC.

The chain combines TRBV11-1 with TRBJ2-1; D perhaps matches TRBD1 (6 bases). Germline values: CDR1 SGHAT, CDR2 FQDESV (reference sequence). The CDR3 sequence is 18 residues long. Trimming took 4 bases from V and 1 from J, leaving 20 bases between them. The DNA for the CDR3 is TGTGCCAGCAGCTCGCCCTTCCGTGGGGGCCCTTCCTACAATGAGCAGTTCTTC. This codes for CASSSPFRGGPSYNEQFF.

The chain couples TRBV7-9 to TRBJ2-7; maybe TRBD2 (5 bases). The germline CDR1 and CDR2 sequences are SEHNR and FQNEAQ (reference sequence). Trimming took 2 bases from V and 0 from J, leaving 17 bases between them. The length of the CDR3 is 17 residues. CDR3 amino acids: CASSLSPSLGGSYEQYF. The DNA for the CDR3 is TGTGCCAGCAGCTTAAGCCCCAGTTTAGGAGGCTCCTACGAGCAGTACTTC.

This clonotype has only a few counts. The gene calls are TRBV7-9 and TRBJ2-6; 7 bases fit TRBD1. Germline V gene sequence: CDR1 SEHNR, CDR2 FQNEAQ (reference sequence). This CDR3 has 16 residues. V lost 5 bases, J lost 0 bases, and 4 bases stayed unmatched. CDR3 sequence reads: CASSRWTGSGANVLTF. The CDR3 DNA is TGTGCCAGCAGCAGATGGACAGGCTCTGGGGCCAACGTCCTGACTTTC.

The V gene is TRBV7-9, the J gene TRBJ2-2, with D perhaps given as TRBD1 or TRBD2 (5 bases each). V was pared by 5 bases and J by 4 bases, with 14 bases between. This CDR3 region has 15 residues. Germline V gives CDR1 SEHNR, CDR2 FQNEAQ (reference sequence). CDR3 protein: CASSQTGTSTGELFF. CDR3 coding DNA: TGTGCCAGCAGCCAGACCGGGACCTCCACCGGGGAGCTGTTTTTT. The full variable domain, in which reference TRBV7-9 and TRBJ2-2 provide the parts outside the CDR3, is DTGVSQNPRHKITKRGQNVTFRCDPISEHNRLYWYRQTLGQGPEFLTYFQNEAQLEKSRLLSDRFSAERPKGSFSTLEIQRTEQGDSAMYLCASSQTGTSTGELFFGEGSRLTVL.

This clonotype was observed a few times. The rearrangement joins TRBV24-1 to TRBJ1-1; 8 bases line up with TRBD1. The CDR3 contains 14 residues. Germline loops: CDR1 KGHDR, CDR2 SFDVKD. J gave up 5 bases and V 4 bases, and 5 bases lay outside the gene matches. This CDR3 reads CATSDSGQGTEAFF. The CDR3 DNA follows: TGTGCCACCAGTGACTCCGGACAGGGAACTGAAGCTTTCTTT.

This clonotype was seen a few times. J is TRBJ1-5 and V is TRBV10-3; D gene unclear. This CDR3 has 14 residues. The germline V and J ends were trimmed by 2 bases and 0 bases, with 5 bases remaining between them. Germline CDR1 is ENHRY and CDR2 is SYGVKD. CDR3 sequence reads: CAISEGYSNQPQHF. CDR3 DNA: TGTGCCATCAGTGAGGGTTATAGCAATCAGCCCCAGCATTTT.

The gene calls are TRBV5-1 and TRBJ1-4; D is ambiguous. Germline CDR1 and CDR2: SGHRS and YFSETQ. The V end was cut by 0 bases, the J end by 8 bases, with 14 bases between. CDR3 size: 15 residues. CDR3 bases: TGCGCCAGCAGCTTGGGCAGCCGAAAATTCGAAAAACTGTTTTTT. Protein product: CASSLGSRKFEKLFF. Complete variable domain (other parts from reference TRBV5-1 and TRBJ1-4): KAGVTQTPRYLIKTRGQQVTLSCSPISGHRSVSWYQQTPGQGLQFLFEYFSETQRNKGNFPGRFSGRQFSNSRSEMNVSTLELGDSALYLCASSLGSRKFEKLFFGSGTQLSVL.

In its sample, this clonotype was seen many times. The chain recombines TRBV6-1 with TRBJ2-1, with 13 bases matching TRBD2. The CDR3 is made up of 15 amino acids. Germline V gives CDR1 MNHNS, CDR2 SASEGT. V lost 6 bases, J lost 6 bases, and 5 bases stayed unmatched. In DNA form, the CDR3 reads TGTGCCAGCAGCAAACTAGCGGGGGGGCTCAATGAGCAGTTCTTC. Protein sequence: CASSKLAGGLNEQFF.

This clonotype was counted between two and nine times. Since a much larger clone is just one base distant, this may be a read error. This CDR3 reads CCAQGGREATNEKLFF. The CDR3 DNA sequence: TGCTGTGCGCAAGGGGGTCGCGAGGCAACTAATGAAAAACTGTTTTTT. The chain is built from TRBV20-1 and TRBJ1-4; D is possibly TRBD1 (6 bases). This CDR3 has 16 residues. The germline CDR1 and CDR2 sequences are DFQATT and SNEGSKA (reference sequence).

CDR3 nucleotide sequence: TGTGCCAGCGGTACGGGGGGGCTGAGGGAGCAGTACTTC. Translating gives CASGTGGLREQYF. The chain links TRBV12-3 or TRBV12-4 to TRBJ2-7; 8 nucleotides align to TRBD2. Trimming took 8 bases from V and 7 from J; bases not matched to a gene: 10. The CDR3 has 13 amino acids.

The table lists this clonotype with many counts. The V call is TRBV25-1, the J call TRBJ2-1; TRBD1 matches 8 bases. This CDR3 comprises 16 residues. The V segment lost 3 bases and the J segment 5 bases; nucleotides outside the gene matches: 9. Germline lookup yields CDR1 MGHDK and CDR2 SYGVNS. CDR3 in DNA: TGTGCCAGCAGTGACCGCCTGACAGGGGTTCACAATGAGCAGTTCTTC. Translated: CASSDRLTGVHNEQFF.

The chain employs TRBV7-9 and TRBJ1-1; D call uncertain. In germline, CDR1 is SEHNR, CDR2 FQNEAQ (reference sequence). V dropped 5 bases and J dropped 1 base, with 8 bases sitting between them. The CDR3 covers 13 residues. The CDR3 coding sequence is TGTGCCAGCAGCCGTCAGGAGAACACTGAAGCTTTCTTT. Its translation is CASSRQENTEAFF.

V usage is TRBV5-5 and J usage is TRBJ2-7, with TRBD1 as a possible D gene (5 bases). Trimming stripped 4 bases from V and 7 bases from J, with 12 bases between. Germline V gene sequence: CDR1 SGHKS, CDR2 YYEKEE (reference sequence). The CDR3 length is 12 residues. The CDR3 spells CASSNRAGEQYF. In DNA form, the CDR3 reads TGTGCCAGCAGCAACCGAGCAGGGGAGCAGTACTTC.

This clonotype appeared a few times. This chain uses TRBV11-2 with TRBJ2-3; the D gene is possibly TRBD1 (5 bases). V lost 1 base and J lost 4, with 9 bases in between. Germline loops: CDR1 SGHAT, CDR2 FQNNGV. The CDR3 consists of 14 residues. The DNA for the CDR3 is TGTGCCAGCAGCTTAGCAGGGAACGCAGATACGCAGTATTTT. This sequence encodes CASSLAGNADTQYF.

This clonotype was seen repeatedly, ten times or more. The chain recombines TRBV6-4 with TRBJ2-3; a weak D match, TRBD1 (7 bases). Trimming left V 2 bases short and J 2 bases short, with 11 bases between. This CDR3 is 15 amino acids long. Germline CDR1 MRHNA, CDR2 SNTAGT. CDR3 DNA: TGTGCCAGCAGTGACCCAGGGGGGCCCACAGATACGCAGTATTTT. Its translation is CASSDPGGPTDTQYF.

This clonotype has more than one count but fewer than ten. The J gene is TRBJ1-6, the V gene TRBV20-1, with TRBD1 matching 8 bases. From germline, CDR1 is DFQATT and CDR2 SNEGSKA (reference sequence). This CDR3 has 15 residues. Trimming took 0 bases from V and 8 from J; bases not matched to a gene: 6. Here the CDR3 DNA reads TGCAGTGCTAGAGAGTTGGACAGGGCTGATTCACCCCTCCACTTT. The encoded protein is CSARELDRADSPLHF.

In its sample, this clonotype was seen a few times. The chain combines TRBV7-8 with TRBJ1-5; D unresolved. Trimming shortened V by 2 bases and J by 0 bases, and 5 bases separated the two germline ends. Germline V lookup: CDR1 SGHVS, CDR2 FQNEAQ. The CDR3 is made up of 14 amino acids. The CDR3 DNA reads TGTGCCAGCAGCTTACCCAGTAGCAATCAGCCCCAGCATTTT. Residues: CASSLPSSNQPQHF.

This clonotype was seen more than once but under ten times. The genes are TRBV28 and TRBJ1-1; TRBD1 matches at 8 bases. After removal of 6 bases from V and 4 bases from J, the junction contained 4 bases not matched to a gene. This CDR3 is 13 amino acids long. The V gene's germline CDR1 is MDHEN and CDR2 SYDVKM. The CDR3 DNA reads TGTGCCAGCAGGAACGACAGGGGCACTGAAGCTTTCTTT. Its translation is CASRNDRGTEAFF.

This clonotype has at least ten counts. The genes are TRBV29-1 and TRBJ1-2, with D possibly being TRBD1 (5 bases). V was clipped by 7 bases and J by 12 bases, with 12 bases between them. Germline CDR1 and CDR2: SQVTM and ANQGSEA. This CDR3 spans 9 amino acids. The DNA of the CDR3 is TGCAGCGCAGGGTCCACCGACACCTTC. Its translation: CSAGSTDTF.

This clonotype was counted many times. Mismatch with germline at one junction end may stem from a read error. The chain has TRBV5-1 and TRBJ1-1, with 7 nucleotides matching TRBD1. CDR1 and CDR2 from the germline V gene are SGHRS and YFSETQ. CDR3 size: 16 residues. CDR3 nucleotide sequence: TGCGCCAGCAGCCGTTGGGGGGACAGCTCTAACAGTGAAGCTTTCTTT. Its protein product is CASSRWGDSSNSEAFF.

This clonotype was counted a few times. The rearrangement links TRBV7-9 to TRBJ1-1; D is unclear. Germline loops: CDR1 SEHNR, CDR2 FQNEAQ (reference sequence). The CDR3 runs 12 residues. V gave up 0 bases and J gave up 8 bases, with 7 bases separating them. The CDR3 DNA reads TGTGCCAGCAGCTTAGCGACGACCGAAGCTTTCTTT. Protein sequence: CASSLATTEAFF.

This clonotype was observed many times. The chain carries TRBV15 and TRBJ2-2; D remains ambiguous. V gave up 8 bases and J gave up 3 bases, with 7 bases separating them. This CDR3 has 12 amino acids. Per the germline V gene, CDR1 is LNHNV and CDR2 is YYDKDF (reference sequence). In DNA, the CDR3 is TGTGCCACCCGGGTGGACACCGGGGAGCTGTTTTTT. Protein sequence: CATRVDTGELFF.

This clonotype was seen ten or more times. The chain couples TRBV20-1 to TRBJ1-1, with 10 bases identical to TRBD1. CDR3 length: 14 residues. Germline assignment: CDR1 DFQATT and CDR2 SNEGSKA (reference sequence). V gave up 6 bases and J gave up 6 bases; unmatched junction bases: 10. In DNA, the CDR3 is TGCAGTGCGCCCCGACAGGGGGCTCTCTCTGAAGCTTTCTTT. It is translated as CSAPRQGALSEAFF.

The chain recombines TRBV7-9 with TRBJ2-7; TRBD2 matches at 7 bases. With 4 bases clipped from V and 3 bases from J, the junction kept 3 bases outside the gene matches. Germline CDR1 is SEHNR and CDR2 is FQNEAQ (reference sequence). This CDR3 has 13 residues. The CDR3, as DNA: TGTGCCAGCAGCTCTAGCGGAGACTACGAGCAGTACTTC. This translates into CASSSSGDYEQYF.

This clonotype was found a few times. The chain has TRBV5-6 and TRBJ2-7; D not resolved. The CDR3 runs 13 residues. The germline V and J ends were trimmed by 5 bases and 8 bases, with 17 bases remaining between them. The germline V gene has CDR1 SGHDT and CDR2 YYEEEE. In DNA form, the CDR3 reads TGTGCCAGCAGGCCGACTTCGGAGACGAAGCAGTACTTC. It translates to CASRPTSETKQYF.

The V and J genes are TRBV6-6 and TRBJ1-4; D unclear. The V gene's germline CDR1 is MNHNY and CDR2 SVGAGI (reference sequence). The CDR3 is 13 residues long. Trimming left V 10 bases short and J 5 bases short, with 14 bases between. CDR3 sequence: CAIARDLNEKLFF. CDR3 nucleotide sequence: TGTGCCATAGCGCGGGATTTGAATGAAAAACTGTTTTTT.

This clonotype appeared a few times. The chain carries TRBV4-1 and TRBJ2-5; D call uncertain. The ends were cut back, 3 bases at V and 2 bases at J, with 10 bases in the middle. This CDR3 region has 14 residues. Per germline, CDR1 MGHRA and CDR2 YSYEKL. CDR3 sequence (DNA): TGCGCCAGCAGCCAGACGGCAGTTCAAGAGACCCAGTACTTC. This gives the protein CASSQTAVQETQYF.

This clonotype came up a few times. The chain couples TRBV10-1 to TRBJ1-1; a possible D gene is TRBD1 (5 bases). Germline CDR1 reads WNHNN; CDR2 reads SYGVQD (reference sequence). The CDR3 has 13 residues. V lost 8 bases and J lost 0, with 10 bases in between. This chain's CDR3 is CASQTELNTEAFF. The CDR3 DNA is TGCGCCAGCCAGACAGAGCTGAACACTGAAGCTTTCTTT.

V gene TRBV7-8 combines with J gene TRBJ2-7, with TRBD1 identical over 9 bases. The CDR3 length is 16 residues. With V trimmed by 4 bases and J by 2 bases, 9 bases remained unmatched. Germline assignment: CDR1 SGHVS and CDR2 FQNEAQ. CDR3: CASSSLQGALTYEQYF. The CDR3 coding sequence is TGTGCCAGCAGCTCTTTACAGGGGGCTTTAACCTACGAGCAGTACTTC.